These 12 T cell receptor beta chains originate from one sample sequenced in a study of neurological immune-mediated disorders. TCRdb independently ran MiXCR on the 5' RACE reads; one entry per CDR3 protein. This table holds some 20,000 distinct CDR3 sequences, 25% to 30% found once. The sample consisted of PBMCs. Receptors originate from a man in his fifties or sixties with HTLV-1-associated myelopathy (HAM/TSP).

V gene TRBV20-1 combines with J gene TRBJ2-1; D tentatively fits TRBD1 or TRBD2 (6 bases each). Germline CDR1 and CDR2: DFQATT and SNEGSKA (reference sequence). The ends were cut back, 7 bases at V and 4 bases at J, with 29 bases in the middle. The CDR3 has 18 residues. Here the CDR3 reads CSGVLEGGPVGVYNEQFF. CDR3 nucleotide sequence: TGCAGTGGAGTACTAGAGGGGGGACCGGTTGGGGTTTACAATGAGCAGTTCTTC.

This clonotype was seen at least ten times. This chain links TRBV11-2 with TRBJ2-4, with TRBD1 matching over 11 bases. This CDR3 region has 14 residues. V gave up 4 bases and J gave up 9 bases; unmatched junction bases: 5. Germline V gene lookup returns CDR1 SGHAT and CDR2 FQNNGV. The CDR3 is CASSSGQGATIQYF. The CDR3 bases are TGTGCCAGCAGCTCCGGACAGGGGGCGACCATTCAGTACTTC.

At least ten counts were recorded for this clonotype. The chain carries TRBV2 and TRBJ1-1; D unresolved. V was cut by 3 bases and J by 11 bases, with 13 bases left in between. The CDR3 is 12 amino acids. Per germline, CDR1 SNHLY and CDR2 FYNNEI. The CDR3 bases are TGTGCCAGCAGTGACATCAGCCCGTGGGCTTTCTTT. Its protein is CASSDISPWAFF.

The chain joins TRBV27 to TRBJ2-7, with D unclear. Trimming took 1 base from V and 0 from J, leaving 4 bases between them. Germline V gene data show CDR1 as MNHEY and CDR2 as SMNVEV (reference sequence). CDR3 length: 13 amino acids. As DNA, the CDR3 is TGTGCCAGCAGTTTATACAGCTCCTACGAGCAGTACTTC. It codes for CASSLYSSYEQYF.

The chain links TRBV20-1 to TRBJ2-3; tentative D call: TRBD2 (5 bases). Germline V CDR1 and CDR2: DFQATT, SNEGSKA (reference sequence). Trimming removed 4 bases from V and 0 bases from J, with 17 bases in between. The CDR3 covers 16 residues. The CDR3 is CSANVASGTSTDTQYF. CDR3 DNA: TGCAGTGCTAACGTTGCGAGCGGAACTAGCACAGATACGCAGTATTTT.

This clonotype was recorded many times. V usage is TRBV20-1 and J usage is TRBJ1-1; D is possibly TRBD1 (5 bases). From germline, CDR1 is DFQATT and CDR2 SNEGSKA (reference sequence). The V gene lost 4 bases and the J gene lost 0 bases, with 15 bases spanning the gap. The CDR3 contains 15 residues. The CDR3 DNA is TGCAGTGCTAAAAGACAGCGACGAATGAACACTGAAGCTTTCTTT. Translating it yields CSAKRQRRMNTEAFF.

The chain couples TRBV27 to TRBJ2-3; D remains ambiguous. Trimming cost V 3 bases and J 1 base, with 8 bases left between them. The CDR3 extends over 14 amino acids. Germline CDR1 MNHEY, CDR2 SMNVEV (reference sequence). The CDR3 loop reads CASSFGRGTDTQYF. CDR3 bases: TGTGCCAGCAGTTTCGGTAGAGGCACAGATACGCAGTATTTT.

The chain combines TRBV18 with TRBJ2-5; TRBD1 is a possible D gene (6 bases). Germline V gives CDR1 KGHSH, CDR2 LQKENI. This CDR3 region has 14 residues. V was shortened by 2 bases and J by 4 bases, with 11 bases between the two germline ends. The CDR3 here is CASSPRTAIETQYF. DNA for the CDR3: TGTGCCAGCTCACCAAGGACAGCTATAGAGACCCAGTACTTC.

CDR3 DNA sequence: TGCGCCAGCAGCTTGGATCACCGGCAGGGATCTTACAATGAGCAGTTCTTC. Encoded protein: CASSLDHRQGSYNEQFF. V and J are TRBV5-1 and TRBJ2-1; D perhaps matches TRBD1 (5 bases). Trimming shortened V by 0 bases and J by 4 bases, and 17 bases separated the two germline ends. The CDR3 sequence is 17 residues long. CDR1 SGHRS and CDR2 YFSETQ come from the germline V gene.

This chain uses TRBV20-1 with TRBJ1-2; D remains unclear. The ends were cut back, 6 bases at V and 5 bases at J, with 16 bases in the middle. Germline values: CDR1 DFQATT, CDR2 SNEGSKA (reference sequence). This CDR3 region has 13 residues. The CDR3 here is CSASASGIYGYTF. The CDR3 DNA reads TGCAGTGCCAGTGCCAGTGGCATATATGGCTACACCTTC.

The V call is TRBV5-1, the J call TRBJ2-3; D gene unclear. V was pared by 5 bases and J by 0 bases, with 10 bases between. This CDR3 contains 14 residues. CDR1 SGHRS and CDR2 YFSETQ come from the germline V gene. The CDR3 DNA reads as TGCGCCAGCAGTACAGTGGGAAGCACAGATACGCAGTATTTT. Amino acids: CASSTVGSTDTQYF.

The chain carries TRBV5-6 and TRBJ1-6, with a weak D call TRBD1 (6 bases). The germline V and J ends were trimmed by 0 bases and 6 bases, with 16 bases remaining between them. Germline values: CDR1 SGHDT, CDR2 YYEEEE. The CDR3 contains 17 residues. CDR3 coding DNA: TGTGCCAGCAGCTTGGGCCAGACAGGACTGGGTAATTCACCCCTCCACTTT. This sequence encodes CASSLGQTGLGNSPLHF.